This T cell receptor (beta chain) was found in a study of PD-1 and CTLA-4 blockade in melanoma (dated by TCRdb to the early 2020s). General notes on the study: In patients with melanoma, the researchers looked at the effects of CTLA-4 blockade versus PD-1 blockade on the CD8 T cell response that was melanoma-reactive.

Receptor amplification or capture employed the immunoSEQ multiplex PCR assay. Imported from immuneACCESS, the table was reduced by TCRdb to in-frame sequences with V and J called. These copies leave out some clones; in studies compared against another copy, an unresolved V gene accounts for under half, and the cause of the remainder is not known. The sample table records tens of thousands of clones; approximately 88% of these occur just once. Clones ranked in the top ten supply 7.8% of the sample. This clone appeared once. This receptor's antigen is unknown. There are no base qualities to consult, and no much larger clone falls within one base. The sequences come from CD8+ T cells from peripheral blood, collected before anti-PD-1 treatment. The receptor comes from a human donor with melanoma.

The DNA sequence follows: TGTGCCAGCAGTTTGTCTGGCAATCAGCCCCAGCATTTT. It specifies CASSLSGNQPQHF. Here the chain combines TRBV6-2 or TRBV6-3 and TRBJ1-5, with the D gene not clear enough to name. From a lookup of the germline V gene, CDR1 and CDR2 are MNHEY and SVGEGT. Its CDR3 holds 13 amino acids, cysteine through phenylalanine. Left in the record is the CDR3 DNA by itself, 39 bases read in frame from the first base. V lost 4 bases and J lost 2 bases; the stretch between them is 6 bases long.